This paragraph covers one T cell receptor beta chain sequence. Its matching antigen is unknown. This sample stems from a study of T cells in localized non-small cell lung cancer. The study's findings and limits: When the top 100 tumor clones were examined, a median 57 of them also appeared in the adjacent lung, which was paired and uninvolved. It was uninvolved adjacent lung that showed the highest T cell clonality, exceeding tumor.

Profiling relied on immunoSEQ multiplex PCR, and the TCRdb table lists in-frame clones only, not all of them. Among about 1,200 clones listed, about two fifths were seen once. The germline V gene encodes CDR1 SQVTM and CDR2 ANQGSEA. V was cut by 3 bases and J by 0 bases, with 8 bases left in between. This CDR3 is built from 13 residues. The rearrangement links TRBV29-1 to TRBJ1-1, with D tentatively TRBD1 (6 bases). This receptor was identified in a male donor older than 55 with stage II squamous cell lung carcinoma. This sample comprised lung tumor tissue, obtained before any cancer treatment. CDR3 region: CSVETGMNTEAFF. The CDR3 coding sequence is TGCAGCGTTGAGACAGGAATGAACACTGAAGCTTTCTTT.